This record concerns one T cell receptor (beta chain) sequence. The specificity of this receptor is unknown. It has no much larger one-base neighbor in the sample; base qualities were not kept. The data stem from a study of T cells in localized non-small cell lung cancer (dated by TCRdb to 2018 to 2021). Regarding the complete study: The study examined T cell repertoires in 236 patients with early-stage NSCLC and compared tumors with uninvolved tumor-adjacent lungs. The cohort comprised around 250 treatment-naïve NSCLC patients with resected, localized lung tumors. A mean age of around 66 years was recorded for the NSCLC patients, of whom under 150 were male and over 100 were female.

The CDR3 covers 16 residues, taking in both the cysteine and the phenylalanine. Left in the record is the CDR3 DNA by itself, 48 bases read in frame from the first base. The V and J ends are trimmed by 5 bases and 0 bases, leaving 14 bases between them. Based on the germline V gene, the CDR1 and CDR2 sequences are SGHNT and YENEEA. TCR beta CDR3 regions were sequenced from DNA using the immunoSEQ Assay. The authors' analysis ran thus. T cell density was computed as TCR beta template counts normalized to usable DNA estimated by amplifying housekeeping genes. Richness was estimated with the preseqR package, extrapolating to 400,000 templates for PBMC samples and 120,000 templates for tissue samples. Clonality was defined by subtracting Pielou's evenness from one. To identify tissue-enriched TCRs, differential abundance testing was run on productive amino-acid clonotypes with a minimum total count of 5 and an alpha of 0.1. Repertoire overlap between compartments was quantified with the Jaccard Index and Morisita Overlap Index. GLIPH grouped TCR beta CDR3s together with public tetramer-defined viral CDR3s, and a viral motif had to include at least three viral sequences and show V-gene enrichment. In its TCRdb copy, this immuneACCESS table keeps in-frame sequences only and misses some clones. Where compared with another copy, unresolved V genes explain less than half of these, and the others have no known cause. V and J calls plus clone size are reproduced from that table; the DNA served to infer D and trimming. Here the sample has about 1,300 clones; around 23% occur a single time. Roughly 10% of the sample goes to the ten largest clones.

Two independent pathologists confirmed that the uninvolved adjacent lung, which was taken at least 2 cm from the tumor margin, was free of atypia. At diagnosis, tumor, uninvolved tumor-adjacent lung and peripheral blood were collected and then preserved as a mix of FFPE and fresh-frozen material. The full study reports these points: Because multi-region tumor sequencing was not performed, intratumor heterogeneity could not be ruled out. Higher T cell density in blood was associated with longer overall survival, whereas higher clonality in adjacent lung was associated with shorter survival. Of the top 100 tumor clones, a median of about 53 were detected in paired uninvolved adjacent lung; 28 were also among that lung's top 100. Uninvolved tumor-adjacent lung showed the highest T cell clonality, higher than tumor, which suggests more focused antigenic responses in the uninvolved tumor-adjacent lung. Because of the exploratory design, TCR variables were selected using unadjusted p-values without false-discovery rate correction.

The sample in question was normal lung tissue next to the tumor, obtained before any cancer treatment. Recombination joined TRBV11-3 with TRBJ1-3; a weak D assignment points to TRBD1 (6 bases agree). The receptor was derived from a male donor aged 60 or older with stage I lung adenocarcinoma. The nucleotides read TGTGCCAGCAGCGCGGGTTGGGACAACTCTGGAAACACCATATATTTT. This translates into CASSAGWDNSGNTIYF.